This T cell receptor beta chain was identified in a study of identical twins. The study, taken as a whole, reports: Zero-insertion results could be subject to partial confounding by invariant MAIT and iNKT cells. Clonotypes of the beta chain that were abundant in cord blood carried fewer insertions (memory repertoires showed none). Cross-sectional statistical analysis was relied on for the conclusions, without the same donors being followed.

MiXCR was run by TCRdb on the 5' RACE reads, yielding one entry per CDR3 protein. The sample holds 700,000 to 950,000 distinct CDR3 sequences, 12% seen once. On this clonotype: Its antigen is still unknown.

The CDR3 totals 17 residues. V gave up 3 bases and J gave up 4 bases, with 21 bases separating them. Germline V gene data show CDR1 as KGHSH and CDR2 as LQKENI. The sample was also linked to a second study, of yellow fever vaccine responses in identical twins.

The chain uses TRBV18 and TRBJ2-5, with D hard to call. Sequencing used PBMCs. The source is a woman between 18 and 29 years old in good health. Here the CDR3 reads CASSPRRLIIKSETQYF. The CDR3 bases are TGTGCCAGCTCACCCCGGCGACTTATCATCAAATCAGAGACCCAGTACTTC.